Following are 2 T cell receptor beta chains from one sample sequenced in a study of molecular identifiers for immune sequencing clone quantification (dated by TCRdb to 2016 to 2019). The library was built by means of PCR. Sequencing took place on an Illumina HiSeq 4000. TCRdb's own reprocessing of the public reads used fastp at Q25 and MiXCR and kept productive beta chains. A single entry per CDR3 protein holds the most common genes and DNA from its merged rows. The sample table contains about 640,000 distinct CDR3 sequences; only one count was recorded for 20% of them. 0.7% to 1% of the sample goes to the ten largest clones. The sequencing input was naive CD8+ T cells from blood, with Jurkat cell RNA spiked in. The cell subset or site label of this sample denotes: FACS-sorted CD8+CD4-CCR7+CD45RA+ naive T cells. Receptors originate from a human donor in good health. Some libraries in this study had Jurkat cell RNA spiked in.

As to this clonotype: A much bigger clone sits one base away, suggesting this may be a read error. This chain connects TRBV20-1 to TRBJ2-7; TRBD2 is a possible D gene (6 bases). Germline loops: CDR1 DFQATT, CDR2 SNEGSKA (reference sequence). The CDR3 is made up of 12 amino acids. V gave up 6 bases and J gave up 9 bases, with 18 bases separating them. CDR3 sequence (DNA): TGCAGTGCCCAGCGGGCAGGCAACGGGCAGTACTTC. This codes for CSAQRAGNGQYF.

This clonotype was seen only a few times. V and J are TRBV6-5 and TRBJ2-5; 11 bases agree with TRBD2. The CDR3 sequence is 16 residues long. CDR1 is MNHEY and CDR2 is SVGAGI in the germline V gene. V lost 4 bases, J lost 2 bases, and 6 bases stayed unmatched. CDR3 sequence (DNA): TGTGCCAGCAGTTCCCTAGCGGGGGGACAACAAGAGACCCAGTACTTC. Translated: CASSSLAGGQQETQYF.